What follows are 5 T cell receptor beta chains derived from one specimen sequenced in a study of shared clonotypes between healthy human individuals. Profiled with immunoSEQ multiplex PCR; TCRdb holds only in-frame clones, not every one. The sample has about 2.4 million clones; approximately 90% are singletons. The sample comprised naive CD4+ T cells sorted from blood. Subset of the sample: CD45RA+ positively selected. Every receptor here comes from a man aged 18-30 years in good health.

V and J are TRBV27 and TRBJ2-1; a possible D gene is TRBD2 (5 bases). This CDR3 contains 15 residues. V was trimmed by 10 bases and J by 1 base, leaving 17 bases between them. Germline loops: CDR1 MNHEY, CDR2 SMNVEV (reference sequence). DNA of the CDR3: TGTGCCACTCGCCGGGCGGGCCTGTCCTACAATGAGCAGTTCTTC. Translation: CATRRAGLSYNEQFF.

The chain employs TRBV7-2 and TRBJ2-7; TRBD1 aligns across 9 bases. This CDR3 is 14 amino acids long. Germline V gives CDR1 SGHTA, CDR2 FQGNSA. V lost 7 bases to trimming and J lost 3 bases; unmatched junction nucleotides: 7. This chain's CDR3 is CASKGQGEFYEQYF. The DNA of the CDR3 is TGTGCCAGCAAGGGACAGGGTGAGTTCTACGAGCAGTACTTC.

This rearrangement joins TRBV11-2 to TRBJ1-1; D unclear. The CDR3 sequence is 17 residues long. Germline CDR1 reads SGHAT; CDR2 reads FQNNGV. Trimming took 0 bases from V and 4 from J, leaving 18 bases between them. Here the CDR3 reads CASSLEADGPRATEAFF. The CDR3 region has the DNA TGTGCCAGCAGCTTAGAGGCGGATGGGCCAAGGGCCACTGAAGCTTTCTTT. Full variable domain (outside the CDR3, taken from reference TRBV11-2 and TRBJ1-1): EAGVAQSPRYKIIEKRQSVAFWCNPISGHATLYWYQQILGQGPKLLIQFQNNGVVDDSQLPKDRFSAERLKGVDSTLKIQPAKLEDSAVYLCASSLEADGPRATEAFFGQGTRLTVV.

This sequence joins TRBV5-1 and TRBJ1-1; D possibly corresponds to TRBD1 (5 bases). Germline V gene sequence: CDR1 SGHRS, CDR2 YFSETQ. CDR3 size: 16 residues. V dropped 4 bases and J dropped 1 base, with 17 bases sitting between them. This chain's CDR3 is CASSPPTKGANTEAFF. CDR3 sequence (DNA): TGCGCCAGCAGCCCCCCCACAAAAGGGGCGAACACTGAAGCTTTCTTT.

The DNA for the CDR3 is TGTGCCAGCAGCGAGGGGACGGCTGGCTACACCTTC. This sequence encodes CASSEGTAGYTF. The V and J genes are TRBV5-6 and TRBJ1-2, with a tentative D call TRBD1 (5 bases). The CDR3 sequence is 12 residues long. The germline V gene encodes CDR1 SGHDT and CDR2 YYEEEE. Trimming removed 4 bases at V and 7 bases at J, with 11 bases between.